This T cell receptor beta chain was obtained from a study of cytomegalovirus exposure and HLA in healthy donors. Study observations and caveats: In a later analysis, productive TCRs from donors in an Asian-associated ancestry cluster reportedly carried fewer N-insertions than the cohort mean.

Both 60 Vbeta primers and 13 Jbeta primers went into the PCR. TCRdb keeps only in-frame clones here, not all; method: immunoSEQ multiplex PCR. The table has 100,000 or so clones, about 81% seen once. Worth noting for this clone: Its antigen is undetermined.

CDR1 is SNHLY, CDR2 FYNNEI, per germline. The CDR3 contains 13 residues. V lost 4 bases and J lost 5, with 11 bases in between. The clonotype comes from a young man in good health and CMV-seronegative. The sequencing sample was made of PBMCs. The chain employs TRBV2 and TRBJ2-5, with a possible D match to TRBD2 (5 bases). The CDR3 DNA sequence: TGTGCCAGCAGTGTACTAGAGATGGAGACCCAGTACTTC. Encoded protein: CASSVLEMETQYF.